This T cell receptor beta chain was captured by sequencing in a study of cytomegalovirus exposure and HLA in healthy donors. It was with 60 Vbeta and 13 Jbeta primers that the PCR ran. Produced via immunoSEQ multiplex PCR; TCRdb's table is partial and in-frame only. The sample lists 100,000 to 150,000 clones, 75% occurring once. In its sample, this clone was seen a few times. The sequence was obtained from a woman aged 45-65 years in good health and CMV-seronegative. Sequencing was performed on PBMCs.

In DNA, the CDR3 is TGTGCCAGCAGTCCTAGCCTTGGCGAGCAGTACTTC. As protein: CASSPSLGEQYF. The J gene is TRBJ2-7, the V gene TRBV28; D is perhaps TRBD2 (5 bases). Germline V CDR1 and CDR2: MDHEN, SYDVKM. Between the trimmed V and J ends, which lost 5 bases and 6 bases, there was a span of 11 bases. This CDR3 is 12 amino acids long.